This entry lists 7 T cell receptor beta chains sequenced from one sample in a study of cytomegalovirus exposure and HLA in healthy donors. PCR amplification relied on 60 Vbeta primers (plus 13 Jbeta primers). The assay was immunoSEQ multiplex PCR, and TCRdb's table has in-frame clones only and misses some. Among about 160,000 clones, around 80% were seen once, and the ten largest hold around 6.5%. Input material: PBMCs. All receptors come from a male donor in good health and CMV-seropositive.

This chain connects TRBV11-3 to TRBJ2-2, with a tentative D call TRBD2 (6 bases). Per germline, CDR1 SGHNT and CDR2 YENEEA. The CDR3 has 12 amino acids. The CDR3: CAIAGTGGELFF. The CDR3 DNA sequence: TGTGCTATTGCGGGGACGGGCGGGGAGCTGTTTTTT.

The chain employs TRBV6-6 and TRBJ2-5; no reliable D call. V was pared by 2 bases and J by 5 bases, with 9 bases between. There are 13 residues in the CDR3. Germline loops: CDR1 MNHNY, CDR2 SVGAGI (reference sequence). The CDR3 DNA follows: TGTGCCAGCAGTTACCCCACGAGGGAGACCCAGTACTTC. It yields the protein CASSYPTRETQYF.

This clone was counted a few times. The rearrangement joins TRBV7-6 to TRBJ2-1; 13 bases are shared with TRBD2. CDR1 is SGHVS and CDR2 is FNYEAQ in the germline V gene. Trimming took 10 bases from V and 10 from J; bases not matched to a gene: 4. This CDR3 contains 12 residues. In DNA form, the CDR3 reads TGTGCCACAGAGGGACTAGCGGGAGAGCAGTTCTTC. Its protein is CATEGLAGEQFF.

This clone appeared a few times. Other DNA sequences within the sample encode an identical CDR3. The V call is TRBV19, the J call TRBJ2-3; D not resolved. CDR1 and CDR2 from the germline V gene are LNHDA and SQIVND (reference sequence). This CDR3 has 12 residues. V lost 6 bases to trimming and J lost 2 bases, with 6 bases between them. CDR3 amino acids: CASRQSTDTQYF. The CDR3 bases are TGTGCCAGTAGACAGTCCACAGATACGCAGTATTTT.

J is TRBJ2-5 and V is TRBV2, with 11 bases that match TRBD2. The CDR3 length is 14 residues. Germline values: CDR1 SNHLY, CDR2 FYNNEI. V lost 7 bases to trimming and J lost 3 bases; unmatched junction nucleotides: 4. CDR3 sequence: CASMWGLAEETQYF. The CDR3 bases are TGTGCCAGCATGTGGGGACTAGCGGAAGAGACCCAGTACTTC.

The J gene is TRBJ2-3, the V gene TRBV7-9; unclear D gene. Trimming left V 5 bases short and J 6 bases short, with 9 bases between. The CDR3 extends over 12 amino acids. CDR1 and CDR2 from the germline V gene are SEHNR and FQNEAQ (reference sequence). CDR3 coding DNA: TGTGCCAGCAGCCTAAGCTGGGATACGCAGTATTTT. It translates to CASSLSWDTQYF.

The chain carries TRBV28 and TRBJ2-1, with 9 bases identical to TRBD2. Germline V gene sequence: CDR1 MDHEN, CDR2 SYDVKM. The trim removed 10 bases at V and 3 bases at J, leaving 13 bases unmatched. CDR3 length: 16 residues. CDR3 protein: CANPGDSGRDYNEQFF. Written as DNA, the CDR3 is TGTGCCAACCCAGGGGATAGCGGGAGAGACTACAATGAGCAGTTCTTC.